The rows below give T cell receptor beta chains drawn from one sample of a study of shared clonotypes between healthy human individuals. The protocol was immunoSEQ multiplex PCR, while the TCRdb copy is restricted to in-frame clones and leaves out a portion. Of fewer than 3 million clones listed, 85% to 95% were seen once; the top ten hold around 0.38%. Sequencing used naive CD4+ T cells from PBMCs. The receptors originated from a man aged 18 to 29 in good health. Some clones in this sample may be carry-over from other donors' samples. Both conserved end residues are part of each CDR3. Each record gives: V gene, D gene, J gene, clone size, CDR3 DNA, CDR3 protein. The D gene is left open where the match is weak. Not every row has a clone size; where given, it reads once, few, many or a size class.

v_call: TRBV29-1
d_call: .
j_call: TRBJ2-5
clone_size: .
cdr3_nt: TGCAGCGCCGACACTAGGAAACAAGAGACCCAGTACTTC
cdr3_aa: CSADTRKQETQYF

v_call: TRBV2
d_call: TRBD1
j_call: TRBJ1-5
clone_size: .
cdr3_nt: TGTGCCAGCAGTGAAGTAGGCAGGGGGCGTCAGCCCCAGCATTTT
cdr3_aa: CASSEVGRGRQPQHF

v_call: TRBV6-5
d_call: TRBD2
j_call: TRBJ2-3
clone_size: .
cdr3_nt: TGTGCCAGCCGACGCGGGAGGGGGGCGGATACGCAGTATTTT
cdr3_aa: CASRRGRGADTQYF

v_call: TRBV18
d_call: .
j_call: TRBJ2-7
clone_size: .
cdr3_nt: TGTGCCAGCTCACCCGGGACCCCGATCCTGACCTACGAGCAGTACTTC
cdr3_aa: CASSPGTPILTYEQYF

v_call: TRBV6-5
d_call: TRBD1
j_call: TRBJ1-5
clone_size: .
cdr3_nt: TGTGCCAGCAGGAGGGACAGGGTGAAGCAGCCCCAGCATTTT
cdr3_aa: CASRRDRVKQPQHF

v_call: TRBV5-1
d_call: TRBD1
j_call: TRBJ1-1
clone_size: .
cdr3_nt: TGCGCCAGCAGCTTGGACAGGGGGCGAACTGAAGCTTTCTTT
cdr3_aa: CASSLDRGRTEAFF

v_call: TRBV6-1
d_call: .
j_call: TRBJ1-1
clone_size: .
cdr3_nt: TGTGCCAGCATGGGACCCGGCAGGAACACTGAAGCTTTCTTT
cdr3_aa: CASMGPGRNTEAFF

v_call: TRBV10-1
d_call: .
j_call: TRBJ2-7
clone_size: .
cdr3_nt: TGCGCCAGCAGTGAGGTGGGGATCTCCTACGAGCAGTACTTC
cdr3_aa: CASSEVGISYEQYF

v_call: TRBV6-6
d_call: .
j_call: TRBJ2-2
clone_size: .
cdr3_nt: TGTGCCAGCACTCCGGACACCGGGGAGCTGTTTTTT
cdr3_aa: CASTPDTGELFF

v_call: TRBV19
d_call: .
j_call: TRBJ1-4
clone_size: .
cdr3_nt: TGTGCCAGTACTAGTCAGGGACGTGACGAAAAACTGTTTTTT
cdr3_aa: CASTSQGRDEKLFF

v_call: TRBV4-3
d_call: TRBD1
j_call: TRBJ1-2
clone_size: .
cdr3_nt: TGCGCCAGCAGCCAAGATCGGCTAGGAGGACAGGGGCCCTATGGCTACACCTTC
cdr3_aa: CASSQDRLGGQGPYGYTF

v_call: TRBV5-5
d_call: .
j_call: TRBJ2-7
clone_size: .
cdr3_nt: TGTGCCAGCAGCGCCCGGACGGTGACCTACGAGCAGTACTTC
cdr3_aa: CASSARTVTYEQYF

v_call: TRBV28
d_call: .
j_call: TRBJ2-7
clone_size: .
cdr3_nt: TGTGCCAGCGCTGGGCGGGGCCACGAGCAGTACTTC
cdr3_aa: CASAGRGHEQYF

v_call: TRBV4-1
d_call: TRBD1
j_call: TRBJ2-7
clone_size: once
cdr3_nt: TGCGCCAGCAGCCAAGGACAGGGGGCTGGGTACGAGCAGTACTTC
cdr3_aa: CASSQGQGAGYEQYF